This entry lists 30 T cell receptor beta chains sequenced from one sample in a study of blood T cell repertoires in COVID-19. Sequencing was performed with immunoSEQ multiplex PCR; in TCRdb, only in-frame clones are kept and a portion is missing. The repertoire has some 370,000 clones, roughly four fifths of them found once; the top ten carry about 4.8%. The specimen sequenced was PBMCs or T cells enriched from blood (not recorded which). These receptors were taken from a woman in her forties or fifties who had recovered from COVID-19.

The chain employs TRBV5-1 and TRBJ1-1, with D possibly TRBD1 on 5 matching bases. The germline CDR1 and CDR2 sequences are SGHRS and YFSETQ. Trimming stripped 6 bases from V and 1 base from J, with 10 bases between. The CDR3 consists of 13 residues. CDR3 sequence (DNA): TGCGCCAGCATTGGGGCCCCGAACACTGAAGCTTTCTTT. The encoded protein is CASIGAPNTEAFF.

The chain has TRBV3-1 (or the pseudogene TRBV3-2) and TRBJ2-7; D may be TRBD2 (5 bases). The CDR3 has 16 amino acids. In germline, CDR1 is LGHDT, CDR2 YNNKEL (reference sequence). The V end lost 2 bases, the J end lost 0 bases, and 14 bases lay between the germline ends. For the CDR3, the DNA is TGTGCCAGCAGCCAAACCAGCGGCCCGAGCTCCTACGAGCAGTACTTC. Amino acid sequence: CASSQTSGPSSYEQYF.

The V gene is TRBV19, the J gene TRBJ2-3; 7 bases align to TRBD1. Looked up from germline, CDR1 is LNHDA and CDR2 is SQIVND (reference sequence). This CDR3 is 13 amino acids long. V was clipped by 3 bases and J by 5 bases; unmatched bases: 2. The CDR3 region is CASSIGDRDTQYF. CDR3 DNA: TGTGCCAGTAGTATCGGGGACAGAGATACGCAGTATTTT.

This clone was counted between two and nine times. J is TRBJ1-1 and V is TRBV6-5, with TRBD1 as a possible D gene (5 bases). Germline CDR1 and CDR2: MNHEY and SVGAGI. The germline V and J ends were trimmed by 6 bases and 3 bases, with 17 bases remaining between them. The CDR3 has 15 amino acids. CDR3 coding DNA: TGTGCCAGCAGCCCGGACACTTCGGTTGACACTGAAGCTTTCTTT. As protein: CASSPDTSVDTEAFF.

This rearrangement joins TRBV19 to TRBJ1-5; TRBD1 matches at 8 bases. The germline gives CDR1 LNHDA, CDR2 SQIVND (reference sequence). With 4 bases clipped from V and 2 bases from J, the junction kept 4 bases outside the gene matches. This CDR3 is built from 15 residues. The CDR3 loop reads CASSSRGRGNQPQHF. The CDR3 DNA follows: TGTGCCAGTAGTAGCAGGGGGCGAGGCAATCAGCCCCAGCATTTT.

The chain employs TRBV5-4 and TRBJ1-3; the D is unclear. Germline assignment: CDR1 SGHNT and CDR2 YYREEE (reference sequence). CDR3 length equals 15 residues. V was cut by 0 bases and J by 2 bases, with 9 bases left in between. The CDR3 reads CASSLDTTPGNTIYF. The CDR3 DNA is TGTGCCAGCAGCTTGGACACAACCCCTGGAAACACCATATATTTT.

V and J are TRBV6-2 or TRBV6-3 and TRBJ2-2, with D perhaps matching TRBD2 (7 bases). Per germline, CDR1 MNHEY and CDR2 SVGEGT. V lost 4 bases, J lost 0 bases, and 15 bases lay in between. CDR3 size: 17 residues. CDR3 bases: TGTGCCAGCAGTTTGCGAGGGGGGGGTTCGAACACCGGGGAGCTGTTTTTT. Its protein is CASSLRGGGSNTGELFF.

The chain combines TRBV7-9 with TRBJ1-2; the D is unclear. The germline V and J ends were trimmed by 5 bases and 6 bases, with 16 bases remaining between them. The CDR3 extends over 14 amino acids. CDR1 and CDR2 (germline): SEHNR, FQNEAQ (reference sequence). CDR3 residues: CASSPPGGKDGYTF. DNA for the CDR3: TGTGCCAGCAGCCCCCCTGGAGGGAAGGATGGCTACACCTTC.

This clone came up a few times. The chain couples TRBV19 to TRBJ2-1; D is possibly TRBD2 (7 bases). CDR3 length: 15 amino acids. Germline CDR1 is LNHDA and CDR2 is SQIVND (reference sequence). Trimming left V 2 bases short and J 6 bases short, with 14 bases between. The CDR3 DNA reads as TGTGCCAGTAGTATAAGGGGGGGCAAAGGCAATGAGCAGTTCTTC. Amino acids: CASSIRGGKGNEQFF.

The J gene is TRBJ2-5, the V gene TRBV25-1; TRBD1 agrees at 8 bases. This CDR3 comprises 13 residues. Germline CDR1 MGHDK, CDR2 SYGVNS. V was clipped by 7 bases and J by 4 bases; unmatched bases: 5. The CDR3 reads CASKQGAGETQYF. Here the CDR3 DNA reads TGTGCCAGCAAGCAGGGGGCTGGAGAGACCCAGTACTTC.

This clone appeared once. This rearrangement joins TRBV6-1 to TRBJ2-1; 10 positions agree with TRBD2. The CDR3 totals 23 residues. Unmatched junction bases numbered 24, after V lost 2 bases and J lost 2 bases. CDR1 and CDR2 from the germline V gene are MNHNS and SASEGT. This CDR3 is CASSEPFSRAGGPHWVTYNEQFF. CDR3 coding DNA: TGTGCCAGCAGTGAACCGTTCAGCCGAGCGGGAGGGCCTCACTGGGTTACCTACAATGAGCAGTTCTTC.

This chain uses TRBV5-4 with TRBJ1-2; D ambiguous. Germline CDR1 and CDR2: SGHNT and YYREEE (reference sequence). The V gene lost 4 bases and the J gene lost 5 bases, with 15 bases spanning the gap. CDR3 length: 14 residues. The CDR3 nucleotides are TGTGCCAGCAGCGCAAGCTTAAAGAGTTATGGCTACACCTTC. Protein product: CASSASLKSYGYTF.

The chain is built from TRBV29-1 and TRBJ1-2; 8 bases are a match to TRBD1. V trimming: 8 bases; J trimming: 4 bases; junction bases outside the gene matches: 6. This CDR3 spans 12 amino acids. Germline V CDR1 and CDR2: SQVTM, ANQGSEA. The CDR3 coding sequence is TGCAGCATTTCAGGGGGCAGCTATGGCTACACCTTC. This gives the protein CSISGGSYGYTF.

This chain joins TRBV20-1 and TRBJ2-1; no clear D. The CDR3 is 12 amino acids. The germline V gene encodes CDR1 DFQATT and CDR2 SNEGSKA (reference sequence). V was trimmed by 3 bases and J by 7 bases, leaving 10 bases between them. The CDR3 DNA is TGCAGTGCTAGTTTGGGCAATAATGAGCAGTTCTTC. The encoded protein is CSASLGNNEQFF.

This chain joins TRBV18 and TRBJ1-2; perhaps TRBD1 as D (6 bases). The CDR3 extends over 16 amino acids. CDR1 and CDR2 from the germline V gene are KGHSH and LQKENI. Trimming took off 2 bases at V and 6 bases at J, with 19 bases between the two ends. CDR3 DNA sequence: TGTGCCAGCTCACCATGGATAGAACAGGGTGCGGATGGCTACACCTTC. This translates into CASSPWIEQGADGYTF.

The rearrangement joins TRBV3-1 (or the pseudogene TRBV3-2) to TRBJ1-1, with D possibly being TRBD1 (5 bases). The CDR3 extends over 13 amino acids. Trimming shortened V by 3 bases and J by 5 bases, and 10 bases separated the two germline ends. CDR1 LGHDT and CDR2 YNNKEL come from the germline V gene (reference sequence). In DNA, the CDR3 is TGTGCCAGCAGCCAGTTGGGGCAGACTGAAGCTTTCTTT. Translation: CASSQLGQTEAFF.

V gene TRBV11-2 combines with J gene TRBJ1-4; 8 bases are shared with TRBD1. J lost 2 bases, V lost 5 bases, and 13 bases had no gene match. Germline CDR1 and CDR2: SGHAT and FQNNGV. The CDR3 is 18 residues long. CDR3 loop: CASSRRHGQGQTNEKLFF. DNA for the CDR3: TGTGCCAGCAGCCGACGGCACGGACAGGGACAGACTAATGAAAAACTGTTTTTT.

This chain links TRBV7-2 with TRBJ1-1; TRBD1 aligns across 10 bases. The CDR3 extends over 17 amino acids. Per the germline V gene, CDR1 is SGHTA and CDR2 is FQGNSA. Trimming removed 4 bases from V and 3 bases from J; junction bases left unmatched: 11. The chain's CDR3 is CASSSPRGQGGYTEAFF. Here the CDR3 DNA reads TGTGCCAGCAGCTCACCCCGAGGACAGGGGGGGTACACTGAAGCTTTCTTT. Drawing the rest from reference TRBV7-2 and TRBJ1-1, the complete variable domain is GAGVSQSPSNKVTEKGKDVELRCDPISGHTALYWYRQSLGQGLEFLIYFQGNSAPDKSGLPSDRFSAERTGGSVSTLTIQRTQQEDSAVYLCASSSPRGQGGYTEAFFGQGTRLTVV.

CDR3 in DNA: TGTGCCAGCAGCTTGGACAGGGGGCTCTATGGCTACACCTTC. As protein: CASSLDRGLYGYTF. The V call is TRBV5-4, the J call TRBJ1-2; 9 bases align to TRBD1. With V trimmed by 0 bases and J by 4 bases, 1 base remained unmatched. CDR3 length: 14 amino acids. The germline gives CDR1 SGHNT, CDR2 YYREEE (reference sequence).

The rearrangement links TRBV12-3 or TRBV12-4 to TRBJ1-1; no firm D call. The CDR3 extends over 11 amino acids. Trimming cost V 6 bases and J 6 bases, with 8 bases left between them. CDR3 sequence: CASSRGPEAFF. DNA of the CDR3: TGTGCCAGCAGCCGCGGGCCTGAAGCTTTCTTT.

This sequence joins TRBV20-1 and TRBJ1-1; possibly TRBD1 for D (5 bases). V was cut by 6 bases and J by 8 bases, with 10 bases left in between. In germline, CDR1 is DFQATT, CDR2 SNEGSKA (reference sequence). The CDR3 is made up of 10 amino acids. CDR3: CSAGGYEAFF. The CDR3 nucleotides read TGCAGTGCCGGGGGGTACGAAGCTTTCTTT.

CDR3 bases: TGTGCCAGCAGTTTACAGGTGTCTAATTCACCCCTCCACTTT. Residues: CASSLQVSNSPLHF. This chain connects TRBV7-2 to TRBJ1-6, with D perhaps matching TRBD1 (5 bases). Germline V gene sequence: CDR1 SGHTA, CDR2 FQGNSA. Trimming took off 6 bases at V and 6 bases at J, with 12 bases between the two ends. The CDR3 has 14 residues.

The chain links TRBV6-5 to TRBJ2-2; D gene unclear. The CDR3 runs to 13 residues. Looked up from germline, CDR1 is MNHEY and CDR2 is SVGAGI. V was trimmed by 2 bases and J by 6 bases, leaving 7 bases between them. The CDR3: CASSYEAAGELFF. The CDR3 bases are TGTGCCAGCAGTTACGAGGCTGCCGGGGAGCTGTTTTTT.

The rearrangement uses TRBV19 and TRBJ1-2; the match to TRBD1 covers 7 bases. After removal of 5 bases from V and 4 bases from J, the junction contained 4 bases not matched to a gene. Germline CDR1 LNHDA, CDR2 SQIVND (reference sequence). The CDR3 is made up of 13 amino acids. In DNA, the CDR3 is TGTGCCAGTAGTGTGGACAGGTCCTATGGCTACACCTTC. Protein: CASSVDRSYGYTF. The full variable domain, completed using reference TRBV19 and TRBJ1-2, is DGGITQSPKYLFRKEGQNVTLSCEQNLNHDAMYWYRQDPGQGLRLIYYSQIVNDFQKGDIAEGYSVSREKKESFPLTVTSAQKNPTAFYLCASSVDRSYGYTFGSGTRLTVV.

This chain connects TRBV5-1 to TRBJ1-1, with 10 bases that match TRBD1. The CDR3 extends over 14 amino acids. Trimming took 3 bases from V and 6 from J; bases not matched to a gene: 5. The V gene's germline CDR1 is SGHRS and CDR2 YFSETQ. The CDR3 DNA sequence: TGCGCCAGCAGCTCAACAGGACAGGGGGCTGAAGCTTTCTTT. Protein sequence: CASSSTGQGAEAFF.

The V gene is TRBV7-9, the J gene TRBJ1-2, with 9 positions matching TRBD1. CDR3 length: 15 amino acids. V was pared by 5 bases and J by 3 bases, with 7 bases of the junction left unmatched. Germline V gives CDR1 SEHNR, CDR2 FQNEAQ (reference sequence). The CDR3: CASSRTRQGDYGYTF. Here the CDR3 DNA reads TGTGCCAGCAGCCGGACGAGACAGGGGGACTATGGCTACACCTTC.

The CDR3 bases are TGTGCCAGCAGCGTAGGGCCTCGGATGGGAGGCACTGAAGCTTTCTTT. This sequence encodes CASSVGPRMGGTEAFF. The chain recombines TRBV9 with TRBJ1-1; no definite D call. This CDR3 contains 16 residues. V gave up 0 bases and J gave up 4 bases, with 16 bases separating them. Germline V lookup: CDR1 SGDLS, CDR2 YYNGEE.

The rearrangement joins TRBV6-5 to TRBJ1-4, with 7 bases identical to TRBD1. V was clipped by 6 bases and J by 8 bases; unmatched bases: 12. This CDR3 has 15 amino acids. Germline V gives CDR1 MNHEY, CDR2 SVGAGI. CDR3 DNA sequence: TGTGCCAGCAGCCTAAATCAGGACAGGCAGGAAAAACTGTTTTTT. Residues: CASSLNQDRQEKLFF.

J is TRBJ2-3 and V is TRBV14, with D tentatively TRBD1 (6 bases). The germline V gene encodes CDR1 SGHDN and CDR2 FVKESK. V was clipped by 3 bases and J by 4 bases, with 14 bases between them. The CDR3 sequence is 15 residues long. The DNA for the CDR3 is TGTGCCAGCAGCCAGGGCACAGGGTATTCAGATACGCAGTATTTT. Protein sequence: CASSQGTGYSDTQYF.

J is TRBJ1-2 and V is TRBV5-1; 10 nucleotides match TRBD1. In germline, CDR1 is SGHRS, CDR2 YFSETQ. V lost 8 bases, J lost 4 bases, and 14 bases stayed unmatched. This CDR3 is 16 amino acids long. In DNA form, the CDR3 reads TGCGCCAGGAACTCGACAGGGGGCAATTGCAGCTATGGCTACACCTTC. Translating gives CARNSTGGNCSYGYTF.